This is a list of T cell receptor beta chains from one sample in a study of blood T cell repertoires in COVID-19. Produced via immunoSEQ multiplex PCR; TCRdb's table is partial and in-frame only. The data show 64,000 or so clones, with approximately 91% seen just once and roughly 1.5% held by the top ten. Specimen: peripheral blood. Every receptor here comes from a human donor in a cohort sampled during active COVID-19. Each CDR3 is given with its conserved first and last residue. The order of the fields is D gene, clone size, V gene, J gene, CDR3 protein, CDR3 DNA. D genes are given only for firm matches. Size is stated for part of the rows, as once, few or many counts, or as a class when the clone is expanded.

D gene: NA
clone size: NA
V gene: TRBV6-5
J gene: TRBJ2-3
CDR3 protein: CASRSSGLPTDTQYF
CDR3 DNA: TGTGCCAGCAGGTCCAGCGGCCTCCCCACAGATACGCAGTATTTT

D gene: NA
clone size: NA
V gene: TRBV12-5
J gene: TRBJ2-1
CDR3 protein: CASGPPPGLQINEQFF
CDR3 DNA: TGTGCTAGTGGTCCCCCCCCGGGACTTCAAATCAATGAGCAGTTCTTC

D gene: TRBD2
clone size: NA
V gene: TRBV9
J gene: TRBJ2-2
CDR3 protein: CASSVTSGSPNTGELFF
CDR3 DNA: TGTGCCAGCAGCGTAACTAGCGGGAGTCCCAACACCGGGGAGCTGTTTTTT

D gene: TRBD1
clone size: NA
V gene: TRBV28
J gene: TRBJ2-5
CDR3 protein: CASRGTVETQYF
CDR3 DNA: TGTGCCAGCAGGGGGACAGTAGAGACCCAGTACTTC

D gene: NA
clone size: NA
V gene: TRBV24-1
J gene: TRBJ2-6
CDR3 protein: CATSGFERGSGANVLTF
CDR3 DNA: TGTGCCACCAGTGGGTTCGAGAGAGGCTCTGGGGCCAACGTCCTGACTTTC

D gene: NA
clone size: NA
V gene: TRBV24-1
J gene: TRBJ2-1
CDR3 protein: CATSDPTGTDEQFF
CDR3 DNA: TGTGCCACCAGTGATCCCACCGGGACTGATGAGCAGTTCTTC

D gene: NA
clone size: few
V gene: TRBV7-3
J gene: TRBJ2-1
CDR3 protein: CASSPGSYNEQFF
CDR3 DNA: TGTGCCAGCAGCCCGGGTTCCTACAATGAGCAGTTCTTC

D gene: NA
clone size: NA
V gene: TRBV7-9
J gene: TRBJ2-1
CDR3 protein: CASSAELGEQFF
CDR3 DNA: TGTGCCAGCAGCGCGGAGTTGGGTGAGCAGTTCTTC

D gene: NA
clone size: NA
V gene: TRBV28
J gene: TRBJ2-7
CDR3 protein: CASGDPPGRREQYF
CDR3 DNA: TGTGCCAGCGGCGATCCACCGGGTCGTCGGGAGCAGTACTTC

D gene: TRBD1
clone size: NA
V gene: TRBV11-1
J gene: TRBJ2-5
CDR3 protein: CASSSGQGEETQYF
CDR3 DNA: TGTGCCAGCAGCTCTGGACAGGGCGAAGAGACCCAGTACTTC

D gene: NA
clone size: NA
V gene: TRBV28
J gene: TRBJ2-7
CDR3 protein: CASSFWGRPSYEQYF
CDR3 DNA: TGTGCCAGCAGTTTTTGGGGGAGGCCCTCCTACGAGCAGTACTTC

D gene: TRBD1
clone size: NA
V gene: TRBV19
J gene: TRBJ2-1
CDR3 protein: CASSSTSGTGSRQFF
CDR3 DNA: TGTGCCAGTAGTTCCACATCCGGGACAGGGTCTCGGCAGTTCTTC

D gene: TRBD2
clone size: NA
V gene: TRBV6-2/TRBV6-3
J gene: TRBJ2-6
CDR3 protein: CASSYSVGSGISGANVLTF
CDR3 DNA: TGTGCCAGCAGTTACTCGGTGGGTAGCGGGATCTCTGGGGCCAACGTCCTGACTTTC

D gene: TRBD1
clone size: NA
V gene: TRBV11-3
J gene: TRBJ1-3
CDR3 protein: CASSPGQGGNTIYF
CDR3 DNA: TGTGCCAGCAGCCCGGGACAGGGGGGAAACACCATATATTTT

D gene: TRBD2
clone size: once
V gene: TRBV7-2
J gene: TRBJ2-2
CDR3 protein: CASSPAAGGVAGELFF
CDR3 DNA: TGTGCCAGCAGCCCAGCAGCGGGAGGGGTCGCCGGGGAGCTGTTTTTT

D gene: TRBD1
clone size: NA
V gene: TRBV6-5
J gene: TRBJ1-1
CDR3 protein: CASRGGQGGNTEAFF
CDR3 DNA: TGTGCCAGCAGAGGCGGACAGGGGGGCAACACTGAAGCTTTCTTT

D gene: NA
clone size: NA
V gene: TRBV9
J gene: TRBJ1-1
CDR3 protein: CASSAPRHRGWTEAFF
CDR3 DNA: TGTGCCAGCAGCGCCCCGAGGCACCGGGGGTGGACTGAAGCTTTCTTT

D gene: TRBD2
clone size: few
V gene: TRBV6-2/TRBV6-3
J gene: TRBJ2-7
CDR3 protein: CASSTRVGGPNEQYF
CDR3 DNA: TGTGCCAGCAGTACACGGGTGGGAGGGCCCAACGAGCAGTACTTC

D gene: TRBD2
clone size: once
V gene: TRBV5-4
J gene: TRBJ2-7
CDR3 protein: CASSLAGGSSYEQYF
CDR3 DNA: TGTGCCAGCAGCTTGGCTGGCGGGAGCTCCTACGAGCAGTACTTC

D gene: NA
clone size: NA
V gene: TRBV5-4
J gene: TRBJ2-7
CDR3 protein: CASSFNREYEQYF
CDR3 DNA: TGTGCCAGCAGCTTTAACAGGGAGTACGAGCAGTACTTC

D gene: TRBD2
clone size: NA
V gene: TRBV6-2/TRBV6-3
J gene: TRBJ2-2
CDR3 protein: CASSRSTSGANTGELFF
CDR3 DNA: TGTGCCAGCAGCCGATCGACTAGCGGGGCGAACACCGGGGAGCTGTTTTTT

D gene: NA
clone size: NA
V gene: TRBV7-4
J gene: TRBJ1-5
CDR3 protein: CASSFTGWVNQPQHF
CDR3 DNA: TGTGCCAGCAGCTTCACAGGGTGGGTCAATCAGCCCCAGCATTTT

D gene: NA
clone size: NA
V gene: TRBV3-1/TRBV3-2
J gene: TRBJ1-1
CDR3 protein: CASSHTENTEAFF
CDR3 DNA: TGTGCCAGCAGCCACACAGAGAACACTGAAGCTTTCTTT

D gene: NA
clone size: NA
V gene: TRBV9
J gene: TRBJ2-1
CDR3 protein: CARGLNNEQFF
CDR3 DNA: TGTGCCAGGGGCCTGAACAATGAGCAGTTCTTC

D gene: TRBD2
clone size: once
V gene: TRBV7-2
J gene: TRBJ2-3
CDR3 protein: CASSSGLATTQYF
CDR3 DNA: TGTGCCAGCAGCTCAGGACTAGCGACTACGCAGTATTTT

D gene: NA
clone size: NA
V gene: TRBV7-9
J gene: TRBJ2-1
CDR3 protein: CASSLGAAYNEQFF
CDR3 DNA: TGTGCCAGCAGCTTAGGGGCAGCCTACAATGAGCAGTTCTTC

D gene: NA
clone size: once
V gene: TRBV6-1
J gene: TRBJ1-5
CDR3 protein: CASSEDRGGILSNQPQHF
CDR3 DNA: TGTGCCAGCAGTGAAGATCGGGGGGGGATTTTAAGCAATCAGCCCCAGCATTTT

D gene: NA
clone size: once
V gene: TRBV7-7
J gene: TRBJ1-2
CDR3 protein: CASSSRYGYTF
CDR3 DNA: TGTGCCAGCAGCTCCAGATATGGCTACACCTTC

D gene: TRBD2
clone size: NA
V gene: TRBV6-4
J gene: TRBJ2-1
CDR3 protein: CASSDRSRLAGEGEQFF
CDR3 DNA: TGTGCCAGCAGTGACCGCTCACGACTAGCGGGAGAAGGTGAGCAGTTCTTC

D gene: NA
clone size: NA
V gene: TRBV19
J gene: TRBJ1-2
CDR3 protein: CASSQRGGYGYTF
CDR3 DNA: TGTGCCAGTAGCCAAAGGGGGGGGTATGGCTACACCTTC

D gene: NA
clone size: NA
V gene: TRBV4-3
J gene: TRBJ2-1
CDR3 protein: CASSQEPSYNEQFF
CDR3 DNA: TGCGCCAGCAGCCAAGAACCCAGTTACAATGAGCAGTTCTTC

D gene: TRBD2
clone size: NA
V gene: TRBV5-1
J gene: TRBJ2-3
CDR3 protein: CASSNSGRGTDTQYF
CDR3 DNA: TGCGCCAGCAGCAATAGCGGGAGGGGCACAGATACGCAGTATTTT

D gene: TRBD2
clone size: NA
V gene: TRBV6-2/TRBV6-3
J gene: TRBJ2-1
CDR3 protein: CASSIGGWSVEQFF
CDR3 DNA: TGTGCCAGCAGTATCGGGGGGTGGAGTGTTGAGCAGTTCTTC

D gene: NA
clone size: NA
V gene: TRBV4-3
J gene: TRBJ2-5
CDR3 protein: CASSQGHFQETQYF
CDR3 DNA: TGCGCCAGCAGCCAGGGACACTTCCAAGAGACCCAGTACTTC

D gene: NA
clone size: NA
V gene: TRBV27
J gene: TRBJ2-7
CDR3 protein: CASSPAARSPYEQYF
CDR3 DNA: TGTGCCAGCAGCCCCGCTGCTAGGAGCCCCTACGAGCAGTACTTC

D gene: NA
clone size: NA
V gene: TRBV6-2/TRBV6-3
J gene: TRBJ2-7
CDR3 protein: CASSSLRSPPYEQYF
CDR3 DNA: TGTGCCAGCAGCTCTCTGCGCTCACCTCCCTACGAGCAGTACTTC

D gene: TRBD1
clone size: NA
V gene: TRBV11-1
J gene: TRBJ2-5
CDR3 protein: CASSLARDRRKTQYF
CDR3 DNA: TGTGCCAGCAGCTTAGCCAGGGACAGACGGAAGACCCAGTACTTC

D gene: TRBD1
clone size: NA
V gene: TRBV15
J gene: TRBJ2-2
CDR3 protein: CATSRAGQDIELFF
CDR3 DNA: TGTGCCACCAGCAGAGCGGGACAGGATATTGAGCTGTTTTTT

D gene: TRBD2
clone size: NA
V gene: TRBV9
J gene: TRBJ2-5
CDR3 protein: CASSVGREGQGTQYF
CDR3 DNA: TGTGCCAGCAGCGTAGGGCGGGAGGGCCAAGGGACCCAGTACTTC

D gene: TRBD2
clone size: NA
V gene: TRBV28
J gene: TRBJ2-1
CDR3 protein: CASKRAGGSSYNEQFF
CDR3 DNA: TGTGCCAGCAAACGAGCGGGAGGGAGCTCCTACAATGAGCAGTTCTTC

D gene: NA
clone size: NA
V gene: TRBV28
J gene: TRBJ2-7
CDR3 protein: CAGQQGVTHEQYF
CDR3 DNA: TGTGCCGGCCAGCAAGGGGTAACCCACGAGCAGTACTTC

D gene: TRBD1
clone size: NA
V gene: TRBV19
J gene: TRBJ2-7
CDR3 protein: CASSIAGQGDYEQYF
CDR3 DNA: TGTGCCAGTAGTATCGCGGGACAGGGCGATTACGAGCAGTACTTC

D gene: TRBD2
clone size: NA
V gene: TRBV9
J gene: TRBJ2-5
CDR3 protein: CASSVDAGARETQYF
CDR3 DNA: TGTGCCAGCAGCGTAGATGCGGGAGCAAGGGAGACCCAGTACTTC

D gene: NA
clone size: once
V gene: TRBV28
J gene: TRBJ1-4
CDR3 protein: CASSFLGGDEKLFF
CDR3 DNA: TGTGCCAGCAGTTTTTTAGGGGGGGATGAAAAACTGTTTTTT

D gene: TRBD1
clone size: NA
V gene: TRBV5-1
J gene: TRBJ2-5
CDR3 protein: CASGQGKETQYF
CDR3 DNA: TGCGCCAGTGGACAGGGAAAAGAGACCCAGTACTTC

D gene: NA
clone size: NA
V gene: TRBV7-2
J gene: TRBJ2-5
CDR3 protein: CASSPPSGGAQYF
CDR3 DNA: TGTGCCAGCAGCCCCCCGAGCGGTGGGGCCCAGTACTTC

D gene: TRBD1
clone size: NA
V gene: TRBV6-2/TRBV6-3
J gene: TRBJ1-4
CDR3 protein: CASSGGGKVEKLFF
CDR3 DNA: TGTGCCAGCAGTGGAGGGGGCAAGGTTGAAAAACTGTTTTTT

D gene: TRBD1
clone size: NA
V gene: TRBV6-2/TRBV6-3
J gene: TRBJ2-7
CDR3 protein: CASSYSGGGRRGQAYEQYF
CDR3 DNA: TGTGCCAGCAGTTACTCGGGTGGAGGCAGACGGGGACAGGCCTACGAGCAGTACTTC